The clone carrying this T cell receptor (beta chain) was found many times. Its antigen is unknown. This specimen comes from a study of spatial heterogeneity in lung cancer. Study context: More than 70 TRACERx patients with early, untreated non-small cell lung cancer donated samples. Alpha-chain sequences were detected in numbers that were consistently lower than beta-chain sequences.

Broader study findings: Tumor TCRs that were ubiquitous and expanded showed up in blood more at resection than follow-up.

TCRdb used MiXCR to reprocess the 5' RACE reads, holding one entry per CDR3 protein. This table has 45,000 to 65,000 distinct CDR3 sequences, under 8% appearing once. Time point given: blood at routine non-recurrence follow-up after resection. No cells were sorted before sequencing. The whole RNA sequenced was extracted from tumor, nontumor lung or frozen PBMC. This sample comprised PBMCs, obtained at follow-up. This clonotype originated in a female donor with early-stage non-small cell lung cancer.

Written as DNA, the CDR3 is TGTGCCAGCAGCTTAGTTGGGGGCAAGTACAACTATGGCTACACCTTC. It is translated as CASSLVGGKYNYGYTF. V and J are TRBV7-8 and TRBJ1-2, with D possibly matching TRBD1 (6 bases). This CDR3 has 16 amino acids. Deletions cut 1 base from V and 2 bases from J, with 14 bases between. The germline CDR1 and CDR2 sequences are SGHVS and FQNEAQ.